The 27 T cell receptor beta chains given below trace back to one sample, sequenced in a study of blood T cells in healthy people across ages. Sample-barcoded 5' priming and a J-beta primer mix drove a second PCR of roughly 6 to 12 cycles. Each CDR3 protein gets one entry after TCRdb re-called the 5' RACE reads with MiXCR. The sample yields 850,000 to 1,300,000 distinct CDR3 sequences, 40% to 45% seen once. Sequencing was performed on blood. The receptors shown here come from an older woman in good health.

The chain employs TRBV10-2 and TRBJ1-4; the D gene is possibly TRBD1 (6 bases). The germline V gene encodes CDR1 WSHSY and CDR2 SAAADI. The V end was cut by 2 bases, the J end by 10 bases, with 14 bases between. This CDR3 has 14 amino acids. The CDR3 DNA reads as TGCGCCAGCAGTGAGCGCAGGGGAATAGGAAAACTGTTTTTT. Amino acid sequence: CASSERRGIGKLFF.

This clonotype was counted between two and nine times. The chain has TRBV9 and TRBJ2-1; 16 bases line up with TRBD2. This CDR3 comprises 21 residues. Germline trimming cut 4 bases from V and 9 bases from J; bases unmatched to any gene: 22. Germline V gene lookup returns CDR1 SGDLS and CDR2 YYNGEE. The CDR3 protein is CASSSGLPGTSGRAGEGEQFF. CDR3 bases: TGTGCCAGCAGCTCGGGACTCCCAGGGACTAGCGGGAGGGCCGGTGAGGGTGAGCAGTTCTTC.

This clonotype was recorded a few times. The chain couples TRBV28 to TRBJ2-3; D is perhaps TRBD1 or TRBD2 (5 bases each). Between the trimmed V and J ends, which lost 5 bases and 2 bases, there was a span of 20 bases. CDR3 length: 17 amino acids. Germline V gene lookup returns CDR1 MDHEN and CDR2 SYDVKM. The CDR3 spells CASSGRGGAGPTDTQYF. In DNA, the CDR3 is TGTGCCAGCAGTGGGCGCGGTGGGGCGGGCCCCACAGATACGCAGTATTTT.

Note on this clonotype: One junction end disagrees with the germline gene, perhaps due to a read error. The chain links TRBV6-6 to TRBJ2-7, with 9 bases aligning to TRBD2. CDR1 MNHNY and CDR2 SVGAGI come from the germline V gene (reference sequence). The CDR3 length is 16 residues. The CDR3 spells CASSFSSGRQSYGQYF. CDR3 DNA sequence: TGTGCCAGCAGTTTTTCGAGCGGGAGGCAGTCCTACGGGCAGTACTTC.

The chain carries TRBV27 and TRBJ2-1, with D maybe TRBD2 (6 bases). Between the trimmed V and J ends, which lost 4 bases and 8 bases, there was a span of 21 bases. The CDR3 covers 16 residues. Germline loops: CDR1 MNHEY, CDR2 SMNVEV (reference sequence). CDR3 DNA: TGTGCCAGCAGTTCGGAGGGGATTCTGCGACACGATGAGCAGTTCTTC. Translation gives CASSSEGILRHDEQFF.

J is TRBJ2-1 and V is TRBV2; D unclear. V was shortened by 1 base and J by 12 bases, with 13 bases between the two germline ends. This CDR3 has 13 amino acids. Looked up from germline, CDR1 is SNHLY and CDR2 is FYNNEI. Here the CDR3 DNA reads TGTGCCAGCAGTGAAGATTTTGGTAGAGGGCAGTTCTTC. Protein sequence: CASSEDFGRGQFF.

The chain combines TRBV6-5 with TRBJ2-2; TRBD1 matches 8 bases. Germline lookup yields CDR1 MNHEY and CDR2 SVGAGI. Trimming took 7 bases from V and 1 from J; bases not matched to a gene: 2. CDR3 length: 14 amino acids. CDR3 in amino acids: CASTDRVNTGELFF. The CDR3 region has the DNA TGTGCCAGCACGGACAGGGTGAACACCGGGGAGCTGTTTTTT.

CDR3: CASRPRTEAYEQYF. The CDR3 DNA sequence: TGTGCCAGCAGGCCTCGTACGGAAGCCTACGAGCAGTACTTC. The V gene is TRBV6-5, the J gene TRBJ2-7; D is uncertain. The CDR3 consists of 14 residues. Between the trimmed V and J ends, which lost 6 bases and 2 bases, there was a span of 14 bases. Germline loops: CDR1 MNHEY, CDR2 SVGAGI.

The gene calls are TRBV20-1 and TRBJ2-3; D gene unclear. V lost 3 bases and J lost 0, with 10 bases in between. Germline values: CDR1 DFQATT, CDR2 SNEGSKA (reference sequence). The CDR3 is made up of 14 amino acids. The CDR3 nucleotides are TGCAGTGCTAGTCTCTCCACTAGCACAGATACGCAGTATTTT. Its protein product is CSASLSTSTDTQYF.

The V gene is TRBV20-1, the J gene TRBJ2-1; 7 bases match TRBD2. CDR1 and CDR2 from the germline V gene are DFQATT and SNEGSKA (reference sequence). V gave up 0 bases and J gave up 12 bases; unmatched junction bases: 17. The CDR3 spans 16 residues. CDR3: CSARDLWASGIGGQFF. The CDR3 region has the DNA TGCAGTGCTAGAGATCTTTGGGCTAGCGGTATCGGTGGGCAGTTCTTC.

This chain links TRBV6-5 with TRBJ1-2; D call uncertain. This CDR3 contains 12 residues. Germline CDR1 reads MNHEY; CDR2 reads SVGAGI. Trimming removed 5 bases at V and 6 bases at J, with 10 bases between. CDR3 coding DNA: TGTGCCAGCAGTACCAGGATTCATGGCTACACCTTC. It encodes CASSTRIHGYTF.

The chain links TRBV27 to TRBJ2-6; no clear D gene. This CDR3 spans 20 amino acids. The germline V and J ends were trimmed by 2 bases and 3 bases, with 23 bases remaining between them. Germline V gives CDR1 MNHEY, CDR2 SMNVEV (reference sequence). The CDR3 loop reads CASSLTNRGGVGSGANVLTF. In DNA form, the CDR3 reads TGTGCCAGCAGTTTAACCAATCGAGGCGGTGTGGGTAGTGGGGCCAACGTCCTGACTTTC.

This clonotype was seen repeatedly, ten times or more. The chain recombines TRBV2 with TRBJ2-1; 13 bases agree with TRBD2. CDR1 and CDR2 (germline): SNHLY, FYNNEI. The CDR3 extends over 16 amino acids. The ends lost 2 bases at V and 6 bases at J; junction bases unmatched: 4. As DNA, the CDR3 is TGTGCCAGCAGTGAACCCGGACTAGCGGGAGCCAATGAGCAGTTCTTC. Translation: CASSEPGLAGANEQFF. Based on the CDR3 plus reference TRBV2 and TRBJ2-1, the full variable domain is EPEVTQTPSHQVTQMGQEVILRCVPISNHLYFYWYRQILGQKVEFLVSFYNNEISEKSEIFDDQFSVERPDGSNFTLKIRSTKLEDSAMYFCASSEPGLAGANEQFFGPGTRLTVL.

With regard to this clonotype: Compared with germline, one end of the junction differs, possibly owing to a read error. CDR3 DNA: TGTGCCAGCAGCTTGACTATGGGGAATTCACCCCCCCACTTT. This codes for CASSLTMGNSPPHF. This chain connects TRBV5-6 to TRBJ1-6; D not certain. This CDR3 has 14 amino acids. Germline CDR1 reads SGHDT; CDR2 reads YYEEEE. The full variable domain, its missing parts supplied by reference TRBV5-6 and TRBJ1-6, is DAGVTQSPTHLIKTRGQQVTLRCSPKSGHDTVSWYQQALGQGPQFIFQYYEEEERQRGNFPDRFSGHQFPNYSSELNVNALLLGDSALYLCASSLTMGNSPPHFGNGTRLTVT.

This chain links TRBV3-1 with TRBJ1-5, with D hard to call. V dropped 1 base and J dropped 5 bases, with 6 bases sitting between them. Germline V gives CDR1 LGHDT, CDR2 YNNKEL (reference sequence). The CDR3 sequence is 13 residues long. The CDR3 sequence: CASSQAWHQPQHF. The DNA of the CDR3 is TGTGCCAGCAGCCAAGCGTGGCATCAGCCCCAGCATTTT.

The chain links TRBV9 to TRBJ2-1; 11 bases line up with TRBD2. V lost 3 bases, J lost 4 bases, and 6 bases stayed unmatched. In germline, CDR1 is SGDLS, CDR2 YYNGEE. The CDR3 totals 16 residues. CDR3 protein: CASSGSGRAGYNEQFF. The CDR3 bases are TGTGCCAGCAGCGGTAGCGGGAGGGCCGGGTACAATGAGCAGTTCTTC.

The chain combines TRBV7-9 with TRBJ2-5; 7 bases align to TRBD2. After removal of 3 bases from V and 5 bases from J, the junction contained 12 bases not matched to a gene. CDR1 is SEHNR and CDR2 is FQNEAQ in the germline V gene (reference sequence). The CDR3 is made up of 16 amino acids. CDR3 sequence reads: CASSFVAGRAVETQYF. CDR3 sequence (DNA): TGTGCCAGCAGCTTCGTGGCAGGGAGGGCGGTTGAGACCCAGTACTTC.

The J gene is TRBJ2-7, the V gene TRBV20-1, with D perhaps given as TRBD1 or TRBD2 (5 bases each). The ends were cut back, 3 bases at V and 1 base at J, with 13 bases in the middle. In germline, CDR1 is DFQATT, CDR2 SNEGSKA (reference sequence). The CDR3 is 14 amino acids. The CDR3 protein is CSASKGTASYEQYF. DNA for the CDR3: TGCAGTGCTAGCAAAGGGACGGCGTCCTACGAGCAGTACTTC.

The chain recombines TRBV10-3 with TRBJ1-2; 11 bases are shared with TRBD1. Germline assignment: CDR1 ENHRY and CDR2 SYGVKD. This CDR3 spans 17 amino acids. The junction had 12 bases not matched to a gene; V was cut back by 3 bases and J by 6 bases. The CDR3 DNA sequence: TGTGCCATCAGTGAACGGACAGGGGGCAGAGATGAGAATGGCTACACCTTC. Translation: CAISERTGGRDENGYTF.

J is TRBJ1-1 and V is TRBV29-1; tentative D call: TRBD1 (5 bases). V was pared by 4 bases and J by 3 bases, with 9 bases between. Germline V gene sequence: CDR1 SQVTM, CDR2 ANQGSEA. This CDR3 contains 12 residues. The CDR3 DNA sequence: TGCAGCGTTGTAATCAGGGACACTGAAGCTTTCTTT. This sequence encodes CSVVIRDTEAFF. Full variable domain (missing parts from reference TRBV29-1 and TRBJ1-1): SAVISQKPSRDICQRGTSLTIQCQVDSQVTMMFWYRQQPGQSLTLIATANQGSEATYESGFVIDKFPISRPNLTFSTLTVSNMSPEDSSIYLCSVVIRDTEAFFGQGTRLTVV.

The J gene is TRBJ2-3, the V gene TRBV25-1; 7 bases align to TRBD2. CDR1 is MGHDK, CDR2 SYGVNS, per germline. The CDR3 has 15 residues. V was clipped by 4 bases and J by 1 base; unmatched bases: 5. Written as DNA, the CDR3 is TGTGCCAGCAGTGCAAGGGAGGGTGGCACAGATACGCAGTATTTT. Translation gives CASSAREGGTDTQYF.

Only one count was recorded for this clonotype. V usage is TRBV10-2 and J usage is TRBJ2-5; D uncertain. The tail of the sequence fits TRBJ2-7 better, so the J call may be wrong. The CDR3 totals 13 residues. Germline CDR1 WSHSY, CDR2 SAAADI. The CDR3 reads CASRHVGGNEQYF. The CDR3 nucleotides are TGCGCCAGTAGACACGTGGGTGGGAACGAGCAGTACTTC.

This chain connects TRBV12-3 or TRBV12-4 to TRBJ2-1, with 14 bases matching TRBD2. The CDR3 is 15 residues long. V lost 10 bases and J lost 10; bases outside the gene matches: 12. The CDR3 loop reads CANNPVGLAGEEQFF. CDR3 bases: TGTGCCAACAACCCGGTGGGACTAGCGGGAGAAGAGCAGTTCTTC.

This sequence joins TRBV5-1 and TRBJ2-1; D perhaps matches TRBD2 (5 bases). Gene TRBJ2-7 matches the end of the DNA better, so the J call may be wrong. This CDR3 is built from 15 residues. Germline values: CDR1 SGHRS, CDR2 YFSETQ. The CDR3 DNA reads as TGCGCCAGCAGCTTAGCGCGGGCGGCCTACAATGAGCAGTACTTC. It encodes CASSLARAAYNEQYF.

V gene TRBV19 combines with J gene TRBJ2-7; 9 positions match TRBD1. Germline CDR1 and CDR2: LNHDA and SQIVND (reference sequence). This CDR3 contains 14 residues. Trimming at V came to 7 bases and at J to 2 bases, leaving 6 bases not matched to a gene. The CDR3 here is CASKPDRGAYEQYF. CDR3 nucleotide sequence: TGTGCCAGTAAACCGGACAGGGGAGCCTACGAGCAGTACTTC.

The CDR3 reads CASTSGSSSYEQYF. CDR3 coding DNA: TGTGCCAGCACCTCTGGGAGTAGCTCCTACGAGCAGTACTTC. The J gene is TRBJ2-7, the V gene TRBV12-3 or TRBV12-4, with D perhaps TRBD2 (5 bases). The CDR3 spans 14 residues. V lost 7 bases and J lost 0, with 13 bases in between.

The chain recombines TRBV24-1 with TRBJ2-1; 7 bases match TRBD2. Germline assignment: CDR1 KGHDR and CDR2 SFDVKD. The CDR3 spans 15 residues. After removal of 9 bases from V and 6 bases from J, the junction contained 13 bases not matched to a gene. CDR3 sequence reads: CATSNGRNFANEQFF. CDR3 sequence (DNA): TGTGCCACCTCTAACGGGAGGAACTTCGCCAATGAGCAGTTCTTC.